This record looks at one TCR beta chain sequence and its context. As yet, its antigen is unknown. Compared with germline, one end of the junction differs, possibly owing to a read error. Unique molecular identifiers were built into the TCR beta cDNA libraries. The T cell input of about 0.85 to 10 million gave hundreds of thousands of cDNA molecules. TCRdb redid the calling of the PCR reads with MiXCR, one entry per CDR3 protein. This table has about 770,000 distinct CDR3 sequences, around 42% appearing once. This sample was included in a study of post-analysis software for immune sequencing data. In the study overall: Multiple sclerosis in the patients followed relapsing-remitting, secondary progressive and progressive-relapsing courses.

The CDR3 runs 14 residues. The V gene's germline CDR1 is MGHDK and CDR2 SYGVNS. Study-wide findings and caveats: Relative to controls, patients with multiple sclerosis showed significantly lower normalized Chao1 diversity. Samples from a shared batch, those prepared together, strongly co-clustered by F measure. Five TRBV segments were significantly more frequent in patients than in controls. TRBV5-6, TRBV5-1 and TRBV20-1 were among these segments.

This chain uses TRBV25-1 with TRBJ2-5, with D perhaps assigned TRBD1 or TRBD2 (5 bases each). The end of the DNA aligns better with TRBJ2-7, so the J call may be wrong. Sequencing was carried out using blood. The sequence was obtained from a girl aged 5 to 17 with multiple sclerosis. CDR3 in amino acids: CASSDTGSGYEQYF. CDR3 sequence (DNA): TGTGCTAGCAGTGATACAGGTTCGGGGTACGAGCAGTACTTC.